The 31 T cell receptor beta chains given below trace back to one sample, sequenced in a study of T cells in Graves' hyperthyroidism and ophthalmopathy. TCR beta CDR3 regions were amplified from RNA. The TCR CDR3 first-round RT-PCR relied on the HTBI primer set. MiXCR, run by TCRdb on the multiplex PCR reads, gives a single entry per CDR3 protein. The sample has hundreds of thousands of distinct CDR3 sequences; around a quarter are singletons. Sequencing was performed on blood. The source is a young woman with Graves' ophthalmopathy.

This clonotype showed up just a few times. This chain uses TRBV11-2 with TRBJ1-5, with 8 nucleotides matching TRBD1. V trimming: 5 bases; J trimming: 6 bases; junction bases outside the gene matches: 9. The CDR3 has 15 amino acids. The germline gives CDR1 SGHAT, CDR2 FQNNGV. The CDR3 DNA follows: TGTGCCAGCAGCCCCGGGACAGGTTACGGTCAGCCCCAGCATTTT. This codes for CASSPGTGYGQPQHF.

The gene calls are TRBV24-1 and TRBJ2-5; 11 nucleotides match TRBD2. The V gene's germline CDR1 is KGHDR and CDR2 SFDVKD. The CDR3 covers 15 residues. V gave up 3 bases and J gave up 1 base; unmatched junction bases: 0. Here the CDR3 DNA reads TGTGCCACCAGTGATGGGACTAGCGGCCAAGAGACCCAGTACTTC. Residues: CATSDGTSGQETQYF.

The table lists this clonotype with many counts. The rearrangement links TRBV19 to TRBJ1-2; TRBD1 agrees at 7 bases. Germline assignment: CDR1 LNHDA and CDR2 SQIVND (reference sequence). The CDR3 totals 13 residues. V trimming: 6 bases; J trimming: 4 bases; junction bases outside the gene matches: 5. In DNA, the CDR3 is TGTGCCAGTAGGTCACAGGGGTTCTATGGCTACACCTTC. Its protein is CASRSQGFYGYTF.

This chain connects TRBV7-2 to TRBJ1-2; unclear D gene. V lost 1 base to trimming and J lost 4 bases, with 10 bases between them. CDR3 size: 14 residues. Per the germline V gene, CDR1 is SGHTA and CDR2 is FQGNSA. The CDR3 bases are TGTGCCAGCAGCTTAGATCCGATGTTCTATGGCTACACCTTC. It yields the protein CASSLDPMFYGYTF.

This clonotype occurred many times. This chain joins TRBV29-1 and TRBJ1-1; D gene ambiguous. The germline CDR1 and CDR2 sequences are SQVTM and ANQGSEA. V dropped 4 bases and J dropped 1 base, with 7 bases sitting between them. This CDR3 has 12 amino acids. The CDR3 DNA is TGCAGCGTTGCGGGCAGGAACACTGAAGCTTTCTTT. This encodes CSVAGRNTEAFF.

The chain recombines TRBV27 with TRBJ2-7, with a tentative D call TRBD1 (6 bases). The V end was cut by 5 bases, the J end by 6 bases, with 23 bases between. Germline assignment: CDR1 MNHEY and CDR2 SMNVEV (reference sequence). The CDR3 length is 16 residues. In nucleotides, the CDR3 is TGTGCCAGCAGTCTAAACCCGGGAACAGGGCGGCCCGAGCAGTACTTC. This gives the protein CASSLNPGTGRPEQYF.

This clonotype was picked up many times. The CDR3 DNA reads TGCAGTGCTAGATTTCGAGGGACAGCTAACTCTGGGGCCAACGTCCTGACTTTC. It is translated as CSARFRGTANSGANVLTF. The chain carries TRBV20-1 and TRBJ2-6; 7 bases are shared with TRBD1. The germline V gene encodes CDR1 DFQATT and CDR2 SNEGSKA (reference sequence). Germline trimming cut 2 bases from V and 0 bases from J; bases unmatched to any gene: 10. The CDR3 spans 18 residues.

The gene calls are TRBV11-2 and TRBJ2-5; D remains ambiguous. Trimming took 6 bases from V and 4 from J, leaving 15 bases between them. Germline V gives CDR1 SGHAT, CDR2 FQNNGV. CDR3 size: 14 residues. Written as DNA, the CDR3 is TGTGCCAGCAGTGGCACCACCCTAGGAGAGACCCAGTACTTC. It translates to CASSGTTLGETQYF.

This clonotype showed up many times. This sequence joins TRBV20-1 and TRBJ2-4; 13 bases align to TRBD2. The CDR3 runs 16 residues. Germline trimming cut 5 bases from V and 8 bases from J; bases unmatched to any gene: 12. CDR1 DFQATT and CDR2 SNEGSKA come from the germline V gene (reference sequence). The CDR3 coding sequence is TGCAGTGCTCCGGGGACTAGCGGGGCGGCCACGGACATTCAGTACTTC. Translation: CSAPGTSGAATDIQYF.

The CDR3 region has the DNA TGTGCTAGTGGGCTGTTTGCTGAAGCTTTCTTT. Protein: CASGLFAEAFF. The chain combines TRBV12-5 with TRBJ1-1, with no clear D. V dropped 6 bases and J dropped 6 bases, with 8 bases sitting between them. CDR3 length equals 11 residues. Germline CDR1 reads LGHNT; CDR2 reads FRNRAP.

The V call is TRBV9, the J call TRBJ2-7; 7 bases line up with TRBD1. Germline V lookup: CDR1 SGDLS, CDR2 YYNGEE. V dropped 4 bases and J dropped 5; count of bases not matched to a gene: 12. The length of the CDR3 is 15 residues. The CDR3 is CASSLTGVSLNEQYF. CDR3 nucleotides: TGTGCCAGCAGCTTAACAGGGGTGTCTCTCAACGAGCAGTACTTC. Complete variable domain (other parts from reference TRBV9 and TRBJ2-7): DSGVTQTPKHLITATGQRVTLRCSPRSGDLSVYWYQQSLDQGLQFLIQYYNGEERAKGNILERFSAQQFPDLHSELNLSSLELGDSALYFCASSLTGVSLNEQYFGPGTRLTVT.

At least ten counts were recorded for this clonotype. The genes are TRBV7-9 and TRBJ2-5; no clear D gene. V dropped 0 bases and J dropped 5 bases, with 10 bases sitting between them. The length of the CDR3 is 14 residues. The germline gives CDR1 SEHNR, CDR2 FQNEAQ (reference sequence). CDR3 in amino acids: CASSLADLLETQYF. The CDR3 DNA is TGTGCCAGCAGCTTAGCGGACCTCTTGGAGACCCAGTACTTC. Complete variable domain (other parts from reference TRBV7-9 and TRBJ2-5): DTGVSQNPRHKITKRGQNVTFRCDPISEHNRLYWYRQTLGQGPEFLTYFQNEAQLEKSRLLSDRFSAERPKGSFSTLEIQRTEQGDSAMYLCASSLADLLETQYFGPGTRLLVL.

This clonotype was seen at least ten times. The chain recombines TRBV19 with TRBJ2-5; D may be TRBD2 (5 bases). The V gene lost 3 bases and the J gene lost 8 bases, with 19 bases spanning the gap. This CDR3 has 15 amino acids. From germline, CDR1 is LNHDA and CDR2 SQIVND (reference sequence). The CDR3 DNA reads as TGTGCCAGTAGTATGGCCGCGGGCTACGAGGTAACCCAGTACTTC. As protein: CASSMAAGYEVTQYF.

As concerns this clonotype: This is likely a read error, given that the CDR3 carries no conserved phenylalanine or tryptophan at its end. The limits of the CDR3 on the DNA are not certain, so only TCRdb's listed CDR3 is given. This chain joins TRBV7-8 and TRBJ1-1. Germline V gene lookup returns CDR1 SGHVS and CDR2 FQNEAQ. Inclusive of both ends, the CDR3 amounts to 14 amino acids. CDR3 region: CASSLGGMNTEACY.

This clonotype was recorded many times. The chain is built from TRBV6-1 and TRBJ1-2; the D gene is possibly TRBD1 (5 bases). In germline, CDR1 is MNHNS, CDR2 SASEGT. Trimming shortened V by 0 bases and J by 5 bases, and 13 bases separated the two germline ends. The length of the CDR3 is 15 residues. The CDR3 nucleotides read TGTGCCAGCAGTGAAGCCGTCAGGGAGGATTATGGCTACACCTTC. Its translation is CASSEAVREDYGYTF.

The gene calls are TRBV30 and TRBJ1-2; D is unclear. CDR3 length equals 12 residues. V shed 2 bases and J shed 0 bases, with 4 bases lying between them. Germline loops: CDR1 GTSNPN, CDR2 SVGIG (reference sequence). This CDR3 is CAWSITNYGYTF. DNA of the CDR3: TGTGCCTGGAGTATTACTAACTATGGCTACACCTTC.

This clonotype showed up just a few times. At one end, the junction sequence differs from germline, possibly due to a read error. The rearrangement links TRBV10-2 to TRBJ2-5; TRBD2 agrees at 15 bases. The germline gives CDR1 WSHSY, CDR2 SAAADI. This CDR3 is 14 amino acids long. The CDR3 DNA reads TGCGCCATCAGGACTAGCGGGGGGGCGAAGACCCGGTACTTC. It translates to CAIRTSGGAKTRYF.

This clonotype was observed many times. The CDR3 region has the DNA TGCAGTGCTAGAGATCCCGGACTAGCGGGCACAGATACGCAGTATTTT. Encoded protein: CSARDPGLAGTDTQYF. The chain couples TRBV20-1 to TRBJ2-3, with 10 bases matching TRBD2. This CDR3 has 16 amino acids. Germline loops: CDR1 DFQATT, CDR2 SNEGSKA (reference sequence). Losses at the gene ends were 0 bases for V and 1 base for J; bases not matched to a gene: 4.

The J gene is TRBJ1-2, the V gene TRBV4-3; 7 bases map to TRBD1. The CDR3 extends over 14 amino acids. Germline trimming cut 3 bases from V and 8 bases from J; bases unmatched to any gene: 9. Germline V gene data show CDR1 as LGHNA and CDR2 as YSLEER. The CDR3 bases are TGCGCCAGCAGCCAGGACGACAGGGTCGCCGGCTACACCTTC. The encoded protein is CASSQDDRVAGYTF.

The chain links TRBV12-3 or TRBV12-4 to TRBJ1-1, with 9 bases lining up with TRBD1. The CDR3 sequence is 16 residues long. Germline trimming cut 2 bases from V and 6 bases from J; bases unmatched to any gene: 10. This chain's CDR3 is CASSLRPGQGFSEAFF. For the CDR3, the DNA is TGTGCCAGCAGTTTACGGCCGGGACAGGGTTTTTCTGAAGCTTTCTTT.

In its sample, this clonotype was seen a few times. V gene TRBV10-2 combines with J gene TRBJ1-1; perhaps TRBD1 as D (5 bases). The germline V and J ends were trimmed by 8 bases and 1 base, with 11 bases remaining between them. Germline V gives CDR1 WSHSY, CDR2 SAAADI. This CDR3 contains 13 residues. CDR3 nucleotide sequence: TGCGCCAGCTCGACGGGGACGAACACTGAAGCTTTCTTT. Its protein product is CASSTGTNTEAFF.

This clonotype has at least ten counts. The chain links TRBV5-1 to TRBJ1-2; the D is unclear. This CDR3 contains 14 residues. V was pared by 2 bases and J by 9 bases, with 17 bases between. Per the germline V gene, CDR1 is SGHRS and CDR2 is YFSETQ. The CDR3 DNA reads TGCGCCAGCAGCTTCTCTGGAGGATATGATAGCTACACCTTC. Translating it yields CASSFSGGYDSYTF.

This clonotype was detected many times. The genes are TRBV6-1 and TRBJ1-2; D unclear. Germline lookup yields CDR1 MNHNS and CDR2 SASEGT. V was clipped by 1 base and J by 4 bases, with 13 bases between them. This CDR3 contains 15 residues. CDR3 amino acids: CASSEGNGRIYGYTF. As DNA, the CDR3 is TGTGCCAGCAGTGAAGGAAACGGCAGAATCTATGGCTACACCTTC.

The chain uses TRBV11-2 and TRBJ2-7; 8 bases agree with TRBD1. Germline V gives CDR1 SGHAT, CDR2 FQNNGV. With 4 bases clipped from V and 6 bases from J, the junction kept 5 bases outside the gene matches. The CDR3 has 13 amino acids. This CDR3 reads CASSSDRGGEQYF. The CDR3 DNA is TGTGCCAGCAGCTCTGACAGGGGTGGCGAGCAGTACTTC.

At least ten counts were recorded for this clonotype. V gene TRBV7-9 combines with J gene TRBJ1-1, with D possibly being TRBD1 (5 bases). Trimming took off 0 bases at V and 8 bases at J, with 10 bases between the two ends. Germline V gene sequence: CDR1 SEHNR, CDR2 FQNEAQ (reference sequence). This CDR3 is 13 amino acids long. CDR3 amino acids: CASSLARQLEAFF. The CDR3 DNA sequence: TGTGCCAGCAGCTTAGCGCGACAGCTAGAAGCTTTCTTT.

The chain is built from TRBV28 and TRBJ2-7; TRBD2 aligns across 8 bases. CDR3 length: 13 amino acids. Trimming took 6 bases from V and 7 from J; bases not matched to a gene: 8. CDR1 and CDR2 from the germline V gene are MDHEN and SYDVKM. This CDR3 is CASSPTGGAEQYF. For the CDR3, the DNA is TGTGCCAGCAGCCCAACCGGGGGGGCGGAGCAGTACTTC.

In this sample, this clonotype turned up many times. J is TRBJ2-5 and V is TRBV18; TRBD1 might be the D (6 bases). The CDR3 spans 13 residues. The germline gives CDR1 KGHSH, CDR2 LQKENI. V lost 3 bases and J 2 bases, leaving 7 bases between the germline ends. The CDR3 region has the DNA TGTGCCAGCTCACCCCAGGGGCAAGAGACCCAGTACTTC. It translates to CASSPQGQETQYF.

This clonotype occurred many times. The V call is TRBV12-3 or TRBV12-4, the J call TRBJ1-1; the D gene is possibly TRBD1 (6 bases). This CDR3 comprises 11 residues. The V end lost 6 bases, the J end lost 8 bases, and 10 bases lay between the germline ends. The CDR3: CASSTGLEAFF. The DNA of the CDR3 is TGTGCCAGCAGCACAGGGTTAGAAGCTTTCTTT.

The table lists this clonotype with many counts. This chain uses TRBV5-1 with TRBJ2-7; D ambiguous. The CDR3 contains 13 residues. Deletions cut 4 bases from V and 4 bases from J, with 12 bases between. Germline V lookup: CDR1 SGHRS, CDR2 YFSETQ. In nucleotides, the CDR3 is TGCGCCAGCAGCGTCGACGAAGGGTACGAGCAGTACTTC. The encoded protein is CASSVDEGYEQYF.

This clonotype was seen many times. V gene TRBV20-1 combines with J gene TRBJ2-5; D is possibly TRBD1 (5 bases). The CDR3 spans 13 residues. The V gene's germline CDR1 is DFQATT and CDR2 SNEGSKA (reference sequence). Trimming shortened V by 5 bases and J by 5 bases, and 15 bases separated the two germline ends. The CDR3 bases are TGCAGTGCTTATCCAGGGTTTGGGGAGACCCAGTACTTC. Amino acid sequence: CSAYPGFGETQYF.

This clonotype has more than one count but fewer than ten. The chain employs TRBV20-1 and TRBJ2-7; D is undetermined. CDR1 and CDR2 from the germline V gene are DFQATT and SNEGSKA (reference sequence). The CDR3 runs 11 residues. V was pared by 3 bases and J by 4 bases, with 7 bases between. CDR3 sequence: CSARQVYEQYF. The CDR3 DNA reads TGCAGTGCTAGGCAGGTGTACGAGCAGTACTTC.